The 9 T cell receptor beta chains below all came from one sample that was sequenced in a study of T cells in localized non-small cell lung cancer. The method was immunoSEQ multiplex PCR; TCRdb's version includes in-frame clones alone and lacks a portion of them. The sample has under 35,000 clones, roughly 90% seen once. Sequences were derived from peripheral blood mononuclear cells, sampled before any cancer treatment. The receptor set was obtained from a woman aged 35-70 years with stage III lung adenocarcinoma.

The rearrangement joins TRBV9 to TRBJ2-1, with 11 bases fitting TRBD2. From germline, CDR1 is SGDLS and CDR2 YYNGEE. The CDR3 is made up of 15 amino acids. J lost 9 bases, V lost 0 bases, and 5 bases had no gene match. The CDR3 loop is CASSVGGGTSGEQFF. The CDR3 coding sequence is TGTGCCAGCAGCGTAGGAGGAGGGACTAGCGGTGAGCAGTTCTTC.

V usage is TRBV6-1 and J usage is TRBJ2-1; the match to TRBD1 covers 8 bases. Germline lookup yields CDR1 MNHNS and CDR2 SASEGT. CDR3 length: 15 amino acids. V lost 2 bases and J lost 6; bases outside the gene matches: 6. The CDR3 DNA is TGTGCCAGCAGTGAACCAGGGGGCGCAGGCAATGAGCAGTTCTTC. Protein sequence: CASSEPGGAGNEQFF.

The V gene is TRBV6-5, the J gene TRBJ1-2; D uncertain. Trimming left V 6 bases short and J 4 bases short, with 18 bases between. The CDR3 sequence is 15 residues long. Germline assignment: CDR1 MNHEY and CDR2 SVGAGI. CDR3 coding DNA: TGTGCCAGCAGCCCAGTTAAGGGTCTCAGCTATGGCTACACCTTC. Its translation: CASSPVKGLSYGYTF.

This sequence joins TRBV19 and TRBJ2-6; D possibly corresponds to TRBD2 (6 bases). The CDR3 totals 15 residues. CDR1 and CDR2 from the germline V gene are LNHDA and SQIVND (reference sequence). Deletions cut 5 bases from V and 2 bases from J, with 10 bases between. The CDR3 DNA reads as TGTGCCAGTAGTGGAAGGAGGGCTGGGGCCAACGTCCTGACTTTC. Residues: CASSGRRAGANVLTF.

CDR3 in DNA: TGTGCCAGCTCACCATATGGACAGGGGGACACCGGGGAGCTGTTTTTT. Translation: CASSPYGQGDTGELFF. The chain links TRBV18 to TRBJ2-2; 10 bases agree with TRBD1. This CDR3 has 16 residues. Germline values: CDR1 KGHSH, CDR2 LQKENI. The V gene end was trimmed by 2 bases and the J gene end by 3 bases; junction bases not matched to a gene: 3.

V is TRBV18 and J is TRBJ2-2; the D is unclear. The CDR3 covers 14 residues. Germline V CDR1 and CDR2: KGHSH, LQKENI. With 3 bases removed from V and 1 base from J, the gap between germline ends came to 6 bases. The CDR3 is CASSPKRNTGELFF. The CDR3, as DNA: TGTGCCAGCTCACCCAAGCGGAACACCGGGGAGCTGTTTTTT.

V usage is TRBV11-1 and J usage is TRBJ2-7; TRBD1 might be the D (6 bases). Between the trimmed V and J ends, which lost 3 bases and 6 bases, there was a span of 15 bases. CDR3 length: 14 residues. Germline-derived CDR1 and CDR2 are SGHAT and FQDESV (reference sequence). DNA of the CDR3: TGTGCCAGCAGCTTGGTCCAGGGGTTCGGCGAGCAGTACTTC. It codes for CASSLVQGFGEQYF. The variable domain in full, completed from reference TRBV11-1 and TRBJ2-7, reads EAEVAQSPRYKITEKSQAVAFWCDPISGHATLYWYRQILGQGPELLVQFQDESVVDDSQLPKDRFSAERLKGVDSTLKIQPAELGDSAMYLCASSLVQGFGEQYFGPGTRLTVT.

The rearrangement links TRBV21-1 to TRBJ2-7. TRBV21-1 is listed as a pseudogene. The CDR3 totals 15 residues. CDR3 sequence (DNA): TGTGCCAGCAGCAAAGTAGGGGGGCCCTCCTACGAGCAGTACTTC. Its translation: CASSKVGGPSYEQYF.

The CDR3 bases are TGTGCCAGCAGCTTTAACACCGGGACAGGCGGTTCTTTCTTT. It yields the protein CASSFNTGTGGSFF. This chain joins TRBV5-4 and TRBJ1-1; 8 nucleotides line up with TRBD1. This CDR3 comprises 14 residues. The germline CDR1 and CDR2 sequences are SGHNT and YYREEE (reference sequence). J gave up 12 bases and V 2 bases, and 12 bases lay outside the gene matches.